One and the same sample provided the 21 T cell receptor beta chains below, sequenced in a study of CD8 T cells in ankylosing spondylitis (dated by TCRdb to about 2017). Libraries were made using 5' RACE. TCRdb shows the sequencer as Illumina HiSeq 2500. The raw public data were reprocessed by TCRdb itself: fastp quality trimming at Q25, MiXCR clonotype calling, in-frame beta chains only. Merged by CDR3 protein, the rows form single entries marked with the most common genes and DNA. The sample table shows some 29,000 distinct CDR3 sequences, and 7.2% are seen once. The ten largest clones add up to 8% to 11% of the sample. The material sequenced was blood, either unsorted or a sorted T cell fraction (not recorded which). The origin of the receptors is a male donor with ankylosing spondylitis or in good health (not recorded which).

This clonotype occurred many times. This chain uses TRBV5-1 with TRBJ2-1; no definite D call. The ends were cut back, 4 bases at V and 3 bases at J, with 2 bases in the middle. The CDR3 is 11 residues long. Germline V CDR1 and CDR2: SGHRS, YFSETQ. CDR3 residues: CASSNYNEQFF. The CDR3 nucleotides are TGCGCCAGCAGCAACTACAATGAGCAGTTCTTC.

This clonotype was recorded many times. The chain has TRBV20-1 and TRBJ2-7; TRBD2 matches 9 bases. From germline, CDR1 is DFQATT and CDR2 SNEGSKA (reference sequence). V gave up 0 bases and J gave up 4 bases; unmatched junction bases: 19. The CDR3 is 19 amino acids. For the CDR3, the DNA is TGCAGTGCTAGAGATAGTATTAGCGGGAGCCTCAGGGGTTCATACGAGCAGTACTTC. Its protein product is CSARDSISGSLRGSYEQYF.

At least ten counts were recorded for this clonotype. The chain has TRBV3-1 and TRBJ2-1, with a possible D match to TRBD1 (6 bases). This CDR3 spans 15 amino acids. From germline, CDR1 is LGHDT and CDR2 YNNKEL (reference sequence). Trimming removed 1 base from V and 5 bases from J, with 12 bases in between. The CDR3 here is CASSQGTGTNNEQFF. CDR3 nucleotide sequence: TGTGCCAGCAGCCAAGGAACAGGGACCAACAATGAGCAGTTCTTC.

At least ten counts were recorded for this clonotype. V is TRBV6-2 or TRBV6-3 and J is TRBJ1-1; a possible D gene is TRBD1 (6 bases). This CDR3 has 13 residues. Germline V gives CDR1 MNHEY, CDR2 SVGEGT. V dropped 6 bases and J dropped 7 bases, with 15 bases sitting between them. The chain's CDR3 is CASRTQGLGEAFF. The CDR3 DNA sequence: TGTGCCAGCAGAACTCAGGGGCTGGGTGAAGCTTTCTTT.

This clonotype came up many times. This rearrangement joins TRBV5-1 to TRBJ2-1; 7 nucleotides agree with TRBD2. Germline V lookup: CDR1 SGHRS, CDR2 YFSETQ. CDR3 length: 15 amino acids. The V and J ends lost 3 bases and 0 bases, in that order; junction bases with no gene match: 3. In DNA form, the CDR3 reads TGCGCCAGCAGCTCTAGCGGAAGCTCCTACAATGAGCAGTTCTTC. It translates to CASSSSGSSYNEQFF.

This clonotype showed up many times. The chain uses TRBV20-1 and TRBJ1-1; 8 bases agree with TRBD1. This CDR3 region has 14 residues. V dropped 6 bases and J dropped 11; count of bases not matched to a gene: 17. Germline V gene sequence: CDR1 DFQATT, CDR2 SNEGSKA (reference sequence). The CDR3 nucleotides are TGCAGTGCGCCCTCGACAGGGGCGCCCGGTATGGCTTTCTTT. This sequence encodes CSAPSTGAPGMAFF.

This clonotype was seen repeatedly, ten times or more. CDR3 in amino acids: CASSEPREPETQYF. The CDR3 coding sequence is TGTGCCAGCAGTGAGCCTCGGGAGCCAGAGACCCAGTACTTC. The chain combines TRBV2 with TRBJ2-5; a possible D gene is TRBD2 (6 bases). The CDR3 has 14 amino acids. Germline V gene lookup returns CDR1 SNHLY and CDR2 FYNNEI. Trimming stripped 3 bases from V and 4 bases from J, with 12 bases between.

The chain couples TRBV5-1 to TRBJ2-1; TRBD1 agrees at 10 bases. After removal of 4 bases from V and 2 bases from J, the junction contained 9 bases not matched to a gene. The CDR3 extends over 17 amino acids. Germline assignment: CDR1 SGHRS and CDR2 YFSETQ. The CDR3 nucleotides read TGCGCCAGCAGCCCCAGAACCGGGACAGGGGCCTACAATGAGCAGTTCTTC. Protein product: CASSPRTGTGAYNEQFF.

This clonotype has ten or more counts. V usage is TRBV7-6 and J usage is TRBJ2-1; TRBD2 agrees at 13 bases. Germline V gives CDR1 SGHVS, CDR2 FNYEAQ. V shed 2 bases and J 4 bases; nucleotides not matched to a gene: 5. The CDR3 is made up of 17 amino acids. CDR3 region: CASSLRAGLAGYNEQFF. The DNA of the CDR3 is TGTGCCAGCAGCTTACGAGCGGGACTAGCGGGATACAATGAGCAGTTCTTC.

This clonotype was seen ten or more times. Here the CDR3 reads CASSQDSRELEETQYF. CDR3 sequence (DNA): TGTGCCAGCAGCCAAGATTCGCGGGAGTTAGAAGAGACCCAGTACTTC. V gene TRBV14 combines with J gene TRBJ2-5, with TRBD2 matching over 7 bases. The CDR3 is 16 amino acids. V gave up 0 bases and J gave up 3 bases; unmatched junction bases: 7. The germline CDR1 and CDR2 sequences are SGHDN and FVKESK. Using reference TRBV14 and TRBJ2-5 for the parts outside the CDR3, the full variable domain is EAGVTQFPSHSVIEKGQTVTLRCDPISGHDNLYWYRRVMGKEIKFLLHFVKESKQDESGMPNNRFLAERTGGTYSTLKVQPAELEDSGVYFCASSQDSRELEETQYFGPGTRLLVL.

This clonotype appeared many times. The gene calls are TRBV29-1 and TRBJ1-2; 7 nucleotides match TRBD1. Germline V gene sequence: CDR1 SQVTM, CDR2 ANQGSEA. V was clipped by 4 bases and J by 3 bases; unmatched bases: 2. CDR3 length: 12 residues. The CDR3 coding sequence is TGCAGCGTTGGACAGGGCCACTATGGCTACACCTTC. Residues: CSVGQGHYGYTF.

There are many counts of this clonotype. The chain links TRBV29-1 to TRBJ2-1; D unresolved. Germline CDR1 SQVTM, CDR2 ANQGSEA. This CDR3 spans 11 amino acids. V was trimmed by 4 bases and J by 4 bases, leaving 5 bases between them. The CDR3 loop is CSVATYNEQFF. The CDR3 bases are TGCAGCGTTGCCACTTACAATGAGCAGTTCTTC.

This clonotype was counted many times. The CDR3 DNA sequence: TGCGCCAGCAGCCGGACTGTTACAGATACGCAGTATTTT. It encodes CASSRTVTDTQYF. This rearrangement joins TRBV4-1 to TRBJ2-3, with a possible D match to TRBD2 (5 bases). The V end was cut by 4 bases, the J end by 3 bases, with 8 bases between. CDR1 and CDR2 from the germline V gene are MGHRA and YSYEKL. The CDR3 is 13 amino acids.

This clonotype was observed many times. CDR3 in DNA: TGTGCCAGCAGCGATGGCCCAAAGGGCGAGCAGTACTTC. The encoded protein is CASSDGPKGEQYF. The chain recombines TRBV9 with TRBJ2-7; no clear D. V was clipped by 3 bases and J by 6 bases, with 13 bases between them. The CDR3 runs 13 residues. Germline values: CDR1 SGDLS, CDR2 YYNGEE.

This clonotype has at least ten counts. The genes are TRBV20-1 and TRBJ2-1; TRBD2 agrees at 10 bases. The CDR3 extends over 15 amino acids. The ends lost 3 bases at V and 2 bases at J; junction bases unmatched: 4. Germline CDR1 and CDR2: DFQATT and SNEGSKA (reference sequence). The CDR3 coding sequence is TGCAGTGCTAGCGGGACTAGCGAAACCTACAATGAGCAGTTCTTC. Translating it yields CSASGTSETYNEQFF.

In its sample, this clonotype was seen many times. The rearrangement joins TRBV3-1 to TRBJ2-1, with a possible D match to TRBD2 (6 bases). Trimming cost V 0 bases and J 2 bases, with 8 bases left between them. Germline CDR1 LGHDT, CDR2 YNNKEL (reference sequence). This CDR3 has 15 residues. The DNA of the CDR3 is TGTGCCAGCAGCCAAGACGGAGGGGCCTACAATGAGCAGTTCTTC. It yields the protein CASSQDGGAYNEQFF.

In this sample, this clonotype turned up a few times. This CDR3 is CASSSGTSMYNEQFF. CDR3 DNA: TGCGCCAGCAGCTCCGGGACTAGTATGTACAATGAGCAGTTCTTC. The chain has TRBV5-1 and TRBJ2-1, with 8 bases matching TRBD2. The length of the CDR3 is 15 residues. With 3 bases clipped from V and 4 bases from J, the junction kept 6 bases outside the gene matches. Germline-derived CDR1 and CDR2 are SGHRS and YFSETQ.

By frequency in the sample, this clonotype is medium-sized. The chain links TRBV20-1 to TRBJ1-5; 8 bases align to TRBD1. Unmatched junction bases numbered 3, after V lost 3 bases and J lost 2 bases. CDR1 DFQATT and CDR2 SNEGSKA come from the germline V gene (reference sequence). This CDR3 region has 14 residues. CDR3 DNA: TGCAGTGCTAGTGGGACAGGAGGCAATCAGCCCCAGCATTTT. It translates to CSASGTGGNQPQHF.

This clonotype was counted many times. V usage is TRBV20-1 and J usage is TRBJ2-7; D is perhaps TRBD1 (5 bases). Trimming removed 5 bases from V and 6 bases from J, with 11 bases in between. This CDR3 region has 11 residues. The V gene's germline CDR1 is DFQATT and CDR2 SNEGSKA (reference sequence). DNA of the CDR3: TGCAGTGCTTCGACAGCGCTCGAGCAGTACTTC. The encoded protein is CSASTALEQYF.

In this sample, this clonotype turned up a few times. The chain uses TRBV18 and TRBJ2-7; 8 bases match TRBD1. V lost 8 bases, J lost 0 bases, and 6 bases stayed unmatched. The V gene's germline CDR1 is KGHSH and CDR2 LQKENI. The CDR3 sequence is 14 residues long. The CDR3 region is CASRTGGSSYEQYF. In nucleotides, the CDR3 is TGTGCCAGCCGTACAGGGGGAAGCTCCTACGAGCAGTACTTC.

This clonotype was counted ten times or more. This chain joins TRBV20-1 and TRBJ1-2, with D unresolved. Trimming removed 6 bases from V and 3 bases from J, with 11 bases in between. Per germline, CDR1 DFQATT and CDR2 SNEGSKA (reference sequence). This CDR3 comprises 12 residues. The CDR3 DNA sequence: TGCAGTGCCGCCGGCCTTCACTATGGCTACACCTTC. The encoded protein is CSAAGLHYGYTF.